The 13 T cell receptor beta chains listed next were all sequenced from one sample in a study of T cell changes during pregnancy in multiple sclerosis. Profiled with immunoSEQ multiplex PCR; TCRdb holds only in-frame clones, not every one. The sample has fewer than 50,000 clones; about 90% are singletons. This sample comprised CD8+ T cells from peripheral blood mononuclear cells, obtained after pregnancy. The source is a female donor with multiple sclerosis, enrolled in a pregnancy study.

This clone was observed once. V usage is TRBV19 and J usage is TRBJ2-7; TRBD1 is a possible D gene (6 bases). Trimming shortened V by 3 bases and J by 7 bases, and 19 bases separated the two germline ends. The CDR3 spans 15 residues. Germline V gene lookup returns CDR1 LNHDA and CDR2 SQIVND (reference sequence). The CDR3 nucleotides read TGTGCCAGTAGTATTAACCCAACAGGGCTGGGTGAGCAGTACTTC. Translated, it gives CASSINPTGLGEQYF.

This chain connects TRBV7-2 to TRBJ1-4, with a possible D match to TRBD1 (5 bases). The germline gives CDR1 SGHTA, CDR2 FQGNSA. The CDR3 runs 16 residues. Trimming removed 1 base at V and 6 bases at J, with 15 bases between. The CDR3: CASSLGGEGEDEKLFF. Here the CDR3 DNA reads TGTGCCAGCAGCTTAGGGGGGGAGGGAGAGGATGAAAAACTGTTTTTT.

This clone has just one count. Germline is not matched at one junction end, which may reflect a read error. This chain's CDR3 is CASRLENTGSPLHF. DNA for the CDR3: TGCGCCAGCAGGTTGGAAAATACAGGATCACCCCTCCACTTT. V and J are TRBV5-1 and TRBJ1-6; a weak D match, TRBD1 (5 bases). CDR1 is SGHRS and CDR2 is YFSETQ in the germline V gene. The CDR3 is made up of 14 amino acids.

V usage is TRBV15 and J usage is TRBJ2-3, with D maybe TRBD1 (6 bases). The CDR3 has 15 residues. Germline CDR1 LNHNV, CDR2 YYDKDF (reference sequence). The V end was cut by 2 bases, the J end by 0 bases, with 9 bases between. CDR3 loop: CATSRRTVSTDTQYF. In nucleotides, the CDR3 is TGTGCCACCAGCAGACGGACAGTGAGCACAGATACGCAGTATTTT. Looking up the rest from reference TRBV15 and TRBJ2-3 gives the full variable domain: DAMVIQNPRYQVTQFGKPVTLSCSQTLNHNVMYWYQQKSSQAPKLLFHYYDKDFNNEADTPDNFQSRRPNTSFCFLDIRSPGLGDTAMYLCATSRRTVSTDTQYFGPGTRLTVL.

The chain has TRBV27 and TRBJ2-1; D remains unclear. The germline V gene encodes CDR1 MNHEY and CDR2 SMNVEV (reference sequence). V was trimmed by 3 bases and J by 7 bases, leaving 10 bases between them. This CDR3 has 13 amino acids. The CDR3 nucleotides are TGTGCCAGCAGTTTTCAAGCGCAAAATGAGCAGTTCTTC. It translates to CASSFQAQNEQFF.

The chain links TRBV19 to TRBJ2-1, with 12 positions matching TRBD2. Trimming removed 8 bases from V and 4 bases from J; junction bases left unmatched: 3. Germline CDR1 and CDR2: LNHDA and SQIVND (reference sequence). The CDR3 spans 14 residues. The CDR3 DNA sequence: TGTGCCAGTCAGGGGACTAGCGGGTACAATGAGCAGTTCTTC. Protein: CASQGTSGYNEQFF.

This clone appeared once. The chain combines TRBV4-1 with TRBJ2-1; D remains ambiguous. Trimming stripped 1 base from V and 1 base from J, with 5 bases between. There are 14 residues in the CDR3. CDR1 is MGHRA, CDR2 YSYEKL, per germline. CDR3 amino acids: CASSQAMSYNEQFF. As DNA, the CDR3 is TGCGCCAGCAGCCAAGCCATGTCCTACAATGAGCAGTTCTTC.

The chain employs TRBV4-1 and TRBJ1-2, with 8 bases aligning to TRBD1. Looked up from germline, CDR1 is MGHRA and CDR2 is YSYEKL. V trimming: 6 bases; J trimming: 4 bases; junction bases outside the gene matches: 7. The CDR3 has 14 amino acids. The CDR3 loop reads CASRPPGQGYGYTF. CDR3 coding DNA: TGCGCCAGCAGACCCCCCGGACAGGGCTATGGCTACACCTTC.

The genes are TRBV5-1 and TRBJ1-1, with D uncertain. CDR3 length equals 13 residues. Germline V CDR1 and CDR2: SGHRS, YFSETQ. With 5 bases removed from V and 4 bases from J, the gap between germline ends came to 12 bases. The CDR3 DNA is TGCGCCAGCAGAGAGCAAAGTGGCACTGAAGCTTTCTTT. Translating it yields CASREQSGTEAFF.

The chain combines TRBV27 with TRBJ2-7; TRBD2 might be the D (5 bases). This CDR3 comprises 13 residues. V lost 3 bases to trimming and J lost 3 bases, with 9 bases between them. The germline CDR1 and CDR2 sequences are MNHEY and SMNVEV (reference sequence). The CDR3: CASSFGVFYEQYF. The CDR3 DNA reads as TGTGCCAGCAGTTTCGGGGTGTTCTACGAGCAGTACTTC.

CDR3 amino acids: CASSTGGTDTQYF. The CDR3 nucleotides read TGTGCCAGCAGTACGGGGGGCACAGATACGCAGTATTTT. The V gene is TRBV6-1, the J gene TRBJ2-3, with D perhaps TRBD2 (6 bases). V dropped 5 bases and J dropped 1 base, with 7 bases sitting between them. The germline gives CDR1 MNHNS, CDR2 SASEGT. This CDR3 has 13 amino acids.

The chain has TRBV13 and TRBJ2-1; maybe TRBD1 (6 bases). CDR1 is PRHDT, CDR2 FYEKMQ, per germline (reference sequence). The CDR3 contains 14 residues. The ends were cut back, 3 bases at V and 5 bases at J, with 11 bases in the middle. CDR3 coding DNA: TGTGCCAGCAGCTTTCGGGACAAGAACAATGAGCAGTTCTTC. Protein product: CASSFRDKNNEQFF.

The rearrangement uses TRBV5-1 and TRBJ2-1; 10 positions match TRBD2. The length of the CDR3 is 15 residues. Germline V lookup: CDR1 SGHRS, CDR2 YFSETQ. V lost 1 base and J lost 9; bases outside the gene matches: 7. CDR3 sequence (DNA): TGCGCCAGCAGCTTGACTAGCGGGGTGTTCGGTGAGCAGTTCTTC. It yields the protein CASSLTSGVFGEQFF.